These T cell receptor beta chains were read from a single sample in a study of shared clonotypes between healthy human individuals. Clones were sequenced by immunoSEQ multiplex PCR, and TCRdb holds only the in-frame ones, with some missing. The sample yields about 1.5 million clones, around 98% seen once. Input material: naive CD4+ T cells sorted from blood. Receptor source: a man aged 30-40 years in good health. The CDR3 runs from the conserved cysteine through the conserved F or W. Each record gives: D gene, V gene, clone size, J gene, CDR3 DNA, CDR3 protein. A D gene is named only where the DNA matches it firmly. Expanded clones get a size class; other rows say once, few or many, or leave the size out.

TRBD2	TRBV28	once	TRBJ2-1	TGTGCCAGCAGTTCTAGCGGGAGGACCTACAATGAGCAGTTCTTC	CASSSSGRTYNEQFF
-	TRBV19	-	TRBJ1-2	TGTGCCAGTAGTATTCATGCCGGACAGCAGAACTATGGCTACACCTTC	CASSIHAGQQNYGYTF
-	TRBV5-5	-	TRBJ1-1	TGTGCCAGCAGCTTTGGACCTGGTGGTGAAGCTTTCTTT	CASSFGPGGEAFF
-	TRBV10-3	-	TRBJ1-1	TGTGCCATCAGTGCGGTGAACACTGAAGCTTTCTTT	CAISAVNTEAFF
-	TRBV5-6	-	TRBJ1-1	TGTGCCAGCAGCGAGTCGCTGAGGTACGCGAACACTGAAGCTTTCTTT	CASSESLRYANTEAFF
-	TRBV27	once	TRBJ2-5	TGTGCCAGCAAATCCCCCTGGAGCCAGGGGGAGACCCAGTACTTC	CASKSPWSQGETQYF
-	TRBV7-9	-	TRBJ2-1	TGTGCCAGCAGCTCCACCTACCGTCAGGACAGTGACAATGAGCAGTTCTTC	CASSSTYRQDSDNEQFF
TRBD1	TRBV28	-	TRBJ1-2	TGTGCCAGCAGGCCGACAGGGGTTATCTATGGCTACACCTTC	CASRPTGVIYGYTF
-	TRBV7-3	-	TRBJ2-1	TGTGCCAGCAGCCAGTCGGCCACGGGTGAGCAGTTCTTC	CASSQSATGEQFF
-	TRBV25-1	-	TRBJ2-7	TGTGCCAGCGAGGGCAGCTACGAGCAGTACTTC	CASEGSYEQYF
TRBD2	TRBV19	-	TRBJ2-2	TGTGCCAGTAGTATACGCGGGAGGGCCACCGGGGAGCTGTTTTTT	CASSIRGRATGELFF
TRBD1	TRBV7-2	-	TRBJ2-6	TGTGCCAGCAGCTTGGCCGGGACAGGGCTTTCTGGGGCCAACGTCCTGACTTTC	CASSLAGTGLSGANVLTF
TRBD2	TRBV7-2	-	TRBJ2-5	TGTGCCAGCAGCTTAAGTCTACTAGCGGGGCAAGAGACCCAGTACTTC	CASSLSLLAGQETQYF
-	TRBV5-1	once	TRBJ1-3	TGCGCCAGCAGCTTGGACAGCGGAGCTGGAAACACCATATATTTT	CASSLDSGAGNTIYF
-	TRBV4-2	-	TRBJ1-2	TGTGCCAGCAGCCAAGTATCCGGGACCAGGTACGGCTACACCTTC	CASSQVSGTRYGYTF
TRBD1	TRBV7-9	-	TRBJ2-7	TGTGCCAGCAGCGGCTGGGACAGGGACTACGAGCAGTACTTC	CASSGWDRDYEQYF